These 22 T cell receptor beta chains share one sample of origin, sequenced in a study of T cell responses to AZD1222 COVID-19 vaccine. The assay was immunoSEQ multiplex PCR, and TCRdb's table has in-frame clones only and misses some. The sample carries about 160,000 clones, approximately 90% recorded once. This material consisted of peripheral blood, taken on day 0 of AZD1222 vaccination. The receptors here all came from an adult in good health.

V usage is TRBV11-3 and J usage is TRBJ2-3; 10 positions match TRBD2. CDR1 is SGHNT and CDR2 is YENEEA in the germline V gene. The CDR3 length is 17 residues. V gave up 5 bases and J gave up 2 bases; unmatched junction bases: 10. The CDR3 reads CASSPYTSGMNTDTQYF. Written as DNA, the CDR3 is TGTGCCAGCAGCCCGTACACTAGCGGGATGAACACAGATACGCAGTATTTT.

This rearrangement joins TRBV11-1 to TRBJ1-6, with 7 bases identical to TRBD1. After removal of 5 bases from V and 7 bases from J, the junction contained 8 bases not matched to a gene. CDR3 length: 15 residues. CDR1 SGHAT and CDR2 FQDESV come from the germline V gene (reference sequence). The CDR3 here is CASSAETGWNSPLHF. The CDR3 coding sequence is TGTGCCAGCAGCGCGGAGACAGGGTGGAATTCACCCCTCCACTTT.

V usage is TRBV28 and J usage is TRBJ1-1; no definite D call. Germline loops: CDR1 MDHEN, CDR2 SYDVKM. The V end lost 2 bases, the J end lost 10 bases, and 11 bases lay between the germline ends. This CDR3 region has 12 residues. In DNA, the CDR3 is TGTGCCAGCAGTTTAGTACCCGAACGAGCTTTCTTT. This encodes CASSLVPERAFF.

The chain uses TRBV5-1 and TRBJ1-6; possibly TRBD1 for D (6 bases). CDR1 is SGHRS, CDR2 YFSETQ, per germline. The CDR3 runs 14 residues. Trimming removed 4 bases at V and 5 bases at J, with 10 bases between. The CDR3 protein is CASSPGQNNSPLHF. Here the CDR3 DNA reads TGCGCCAGCAGCCCTGGACAGAATAATTCACCCCTCCACTTT.

The V call is TRBV24-1, the J call TRBJ2-7, with TRBD2 identical over 9 bases. The CDR3 is made up of 17 amino acids. V gave up 7 bases and J gave up 6 bases; unmatched junction bases: 18. Germline lookup yields CDR1 KGHDR and CDR2 SFDVKD. The CDR3 loop reads CATSQGGSGSHTGEQYF. Here the CDR3 DNA reads TGTGCCACCAGCCAGGGAGGTAGCGGGAGTCACACAGGCGAGCAGTACTTC.

The chain links TRBV5-1 to TRBJ1-1, with 8 bases aligning to TRBD1. Germline loops: CDR1 SGHRS, CDR2 YFSETQ. V shed 4 bases and J 4 bases; nucleotides not matched to a gene: 9. The CDR3 extends over 15 amino acids. Here the CDR3 reads CASSPQGASGTEAFF. Here the CDR3 DNA reads TGCGCCAGCAGCCCCCAGGGGGCGAGTGGCACTGAAGCTTTCTTT.

The chain employs TRBV7-9 and TRBJ1-5; possibly TRBD1 for D (6 bases). Trimming stripped 4 bases from V and 3 bases from J, with 19 bases between. Germline CDR1 is SEHNR and CDR2 is FQNEAQ (reference sequence). The CDR3 runs to 17 residues. The CDR3 DNA follows: TGTGCCAGCAGCTCCACAAAGAGAGGGGGTCCCAATCAGCCCCAGCATTTT. As protein: CASSSTKRGGPNQPQHF.

The chain recombines TRBV29-1 with TRBJ1-1, with D perhaps TRBD1 (5 bases). This CDR3 has 17 residues. The germline V and J ends were trimmed by 0 bases and 6 bases, with 23 bases remaining between them. Germline CDR1 is SQVTM and CDR2 is ANQGSEA. The CDR3 DNA is TGCAGCGTTGAAGATCCGGGGACGCGCCAGTCCAGGCCTGAAGCTTTCTTT. Amino acid sequence: CSVEDPGTRQSRPEAFF.

The V gene is TRBV4-2, the J gene TRBJ2-7; perhaps D is TRBD1 or TRBD2 (6 bases each). V lost 1 base and J lost 7, with 20 bases in between. Germline CDR1 reads LGHNA; CDR2 reads YNFKEQ. CDR3 length equals 16 residues. This CDR3 is CASSQGDAGSRGEQYF. DNA for the CDR3: TGTGCCAGCAGCCAAGGGGATGCGGGGTCCAGGGGAGAGCAGTACTTC.

This rearrangement joins TRBV27 to TRBJ1-4; the match to TRBD1 covers 7 bases. The CDR3 runs 17 residues. V shed 2 bases, J shed 3 bases, and the junction held 9 bases outside the gene matches. CDR1 is MNHEY, CDR2 SMNVEV, per germline (reference sequence). CDR3 DNA sequence: TGTGCCAGCAGTTTAAGGGGAGGGGACAGAGCTAATGAAAAACTGTTTTTT. Translating it yields CASSLRGGDRANEKLFF.

The chain carries TRBV28 and TRBJ1-1; no reliable D call. This CDR3 region has 15 residues. V lost 5 bases to trimming and J lost 10 bases, with 23 bases between them. The germline V gene encodes CDR1 MDHEN and CDR2 SYDVKM. The CDR3 sequence: CASSAPIGLTISAFF. The CDR3 DNA reads as TGTGCCAGCAGTGCACCGATAGGACTTACCATATCAGCTTTCTTT.

The chain joins TRBV19 to TRBJ2-7; D gene uncertain. The CDR3 has 16 amino acids. The V end was cut by 5 bases, the J end by 5 bases, with 22 bases between. CDR1 and CDR2 from the germline V gene are LNHDA and SQIVND (reference sequence). The CDR3 loop reads CASSPLSRLRLHEQYF. CDR3 sequence (DNA): TGTGCCAGTAGTCCACTTTCCCGGTTGCGCCTCCACGAGCAGTACTTC. Using reference TRBV19 and TRBJ2-7 for the parts outside the CDR3, the full variable domain is DGGITQSPKYLFRKEGQNVTLSCEQNLNHDAMYWYRQDPGQGLRLIYYSQIVNDFQKGDIAEGYSVSREKKESFPLTVTSAQKNPTAFYLCASSPLSRLRLHEQYFGPGTRLTVT.

The J gene is TRBJ2-1, the V gene TRBV27, with 15 bases identical to TRBD2. The J segment lost 7 bases and the V segment lost 3 bases, leaving 4 bases of the junction unmatched. The CDR3 loop spans 16 amino acids. CDR1 MNHEY and CDR2 SMNVEV come from the germline V gene (reference sequence). In nucleotides, the CDR3 is TGTGCCAGCAGTTTTACTGGGACTAGCGGGAGGAATGAGCAGTTCTTC. Encoded protein: CASSFTGTSGRNEQFF.

This clone has a handful of counts. V and J are TRBV27 and TRBJ2-7; 12 positions agree with TRBD2. The V gene's germline CDR1 is MNHEY and CDR2 SMNVEV (reference sequence). The CDR3 is made up of 16 amino acids. Losses at the gene ends were 6 bases for V and 1 base for J; bases not matched to a gene: 7. CDR3 DNA sequence: TGTGCCAGCAGCCTCCTGACTAGCGGGAGTTCCTACGAGCAGTACTTC. Residues: CASSLLTSGSSYEQYF.

V gene TRBV7-3 combines with J gene TRBJ2-5; D gene uncertain. The CDR3 extends over 15 amino acids. Trimming shortened V by 0 bases and J by 0 bases, and 8 bases separated the two germline ends. CDR1 and CDR2 (germline): SGHTA, FQGTGA. The CDR3 DNA reads as TGTGCCAGCAGCTTAACGGCCGGATACCAAGAGACCCAGTACTTC. Its protein is CASSLTAGYQETQYF.

V gene TRBV11-2 combines with J gene TRBJ2-7; 7 nucleotides agree with TRBD1. The CDR3 has 14 amino acids. The ends lost 1 base at V and 7 bases at J; junction bases unmatched: 7. Germline lookup yields CDR1 SGHAT and CDR2 FQNNGV. The CDR3 is CASSLGAGGQEQYF. In DNA, the CDR3 is TGTGCCAGCAGCTTAGGGGCAGGGGGTCAGGAGCAGTACTTC.

The rearrangement links TRBV5-5 to TRBJ1-6; D may be TRBD1 (6 bases). Trimming removed 1 base at V and 7 bases at J, with 15 bases between. Germline loops: CDR1 SGHKS, CDR2 YYEKEE (reference sequence). The CDR3 extends over 16 amino acids. This CDR3 is CASSLQGSFGNSPLHF. The DNA of the CDR3 is TGTGCCAGCAGCTTGCAGGGGAGCTTCGGGAATTCACCCCTCCACTTT.

This clone was recorded once. This sequence joins TRBV5-1 and TRBJ1-4; the D gene is possibly TRBD1 (5 bases). The CDR3 is made up of 14 amino acids. Trimming removed 7 bases at V and 4 bases at J, with 14 bases between. Germline CDR1 reads SGHRS; CDR2 reads YFSETQ. The DNA for the CDR3 is TGCGCCAGCGGGAGGGGCGGCGGTAATGAAAAACTGTTTTTT. It yields the protein CASGRGGGNEKLFF.

The genes are TRBV24-1 and TRBJ1-5; 9 bases agree with TRBD1. The V gene's germline CDR1 is KGHDR and CDR2 SFDVKD. V lost 6 bases to trimming and J lost 4 bases; unmatched junction nucleotides: 6. This CDR3 is 15 amino acids long. The CDR3 loop reads CATSPTGTGNQPQHF. The CDR3 coding sequence is TGTGCCACCAGTCCGACCGGGACAGGGAATCAGCCCCAGCATTTT.

The chain has TRBV6-5 and TRBJ2-7; D is perhaps TRBD2 (5 bases). This CDR3 is 14 amino acids long. Germline lookup yields CDR1 MNHEY and CDR2 SVGAGI. Trimming removed 2 bases at V and 0 bases at J, with 8 bases between. The CDR3 region is CASSYRTFSYEQYF. CDR3 nucleotide sequence: TGTGCCAGCAGTTACCGGACTTTCTCCTACGAGCAGTACTTC.

The chain combines TRBV12-3 or TRBV12-4 with TRBJ1-1; D unclear. Trimming pared 8 bases from V and 1 base from J, leaving 11 bases between. This CDR3 region has 13 residues. This chain's CDR3 is CASALAGNTEAFF. The CDR3 region has the DNA TGTGCCAGCGCCCTCGCGGGGAACACTGAAGCTTTCTTT.

The J gene is TRBJ2-7, the V gene TRBV7-9; D unclear. The V and J ends lost 1 base and 5 bases respectively, with 12 bases between them. Germline V gene sequence: CDR1 SEHNR, CDR2 FQNEAQ (reference sequence). CDR3 length: 14 amino acids. CDR3 sequence: CASSLEAGAHEQYF. The CDR3 DNA is TGTGCCAGCAGCTTAGAGGCAGGAGCTCACGAGCAGTACTTC.